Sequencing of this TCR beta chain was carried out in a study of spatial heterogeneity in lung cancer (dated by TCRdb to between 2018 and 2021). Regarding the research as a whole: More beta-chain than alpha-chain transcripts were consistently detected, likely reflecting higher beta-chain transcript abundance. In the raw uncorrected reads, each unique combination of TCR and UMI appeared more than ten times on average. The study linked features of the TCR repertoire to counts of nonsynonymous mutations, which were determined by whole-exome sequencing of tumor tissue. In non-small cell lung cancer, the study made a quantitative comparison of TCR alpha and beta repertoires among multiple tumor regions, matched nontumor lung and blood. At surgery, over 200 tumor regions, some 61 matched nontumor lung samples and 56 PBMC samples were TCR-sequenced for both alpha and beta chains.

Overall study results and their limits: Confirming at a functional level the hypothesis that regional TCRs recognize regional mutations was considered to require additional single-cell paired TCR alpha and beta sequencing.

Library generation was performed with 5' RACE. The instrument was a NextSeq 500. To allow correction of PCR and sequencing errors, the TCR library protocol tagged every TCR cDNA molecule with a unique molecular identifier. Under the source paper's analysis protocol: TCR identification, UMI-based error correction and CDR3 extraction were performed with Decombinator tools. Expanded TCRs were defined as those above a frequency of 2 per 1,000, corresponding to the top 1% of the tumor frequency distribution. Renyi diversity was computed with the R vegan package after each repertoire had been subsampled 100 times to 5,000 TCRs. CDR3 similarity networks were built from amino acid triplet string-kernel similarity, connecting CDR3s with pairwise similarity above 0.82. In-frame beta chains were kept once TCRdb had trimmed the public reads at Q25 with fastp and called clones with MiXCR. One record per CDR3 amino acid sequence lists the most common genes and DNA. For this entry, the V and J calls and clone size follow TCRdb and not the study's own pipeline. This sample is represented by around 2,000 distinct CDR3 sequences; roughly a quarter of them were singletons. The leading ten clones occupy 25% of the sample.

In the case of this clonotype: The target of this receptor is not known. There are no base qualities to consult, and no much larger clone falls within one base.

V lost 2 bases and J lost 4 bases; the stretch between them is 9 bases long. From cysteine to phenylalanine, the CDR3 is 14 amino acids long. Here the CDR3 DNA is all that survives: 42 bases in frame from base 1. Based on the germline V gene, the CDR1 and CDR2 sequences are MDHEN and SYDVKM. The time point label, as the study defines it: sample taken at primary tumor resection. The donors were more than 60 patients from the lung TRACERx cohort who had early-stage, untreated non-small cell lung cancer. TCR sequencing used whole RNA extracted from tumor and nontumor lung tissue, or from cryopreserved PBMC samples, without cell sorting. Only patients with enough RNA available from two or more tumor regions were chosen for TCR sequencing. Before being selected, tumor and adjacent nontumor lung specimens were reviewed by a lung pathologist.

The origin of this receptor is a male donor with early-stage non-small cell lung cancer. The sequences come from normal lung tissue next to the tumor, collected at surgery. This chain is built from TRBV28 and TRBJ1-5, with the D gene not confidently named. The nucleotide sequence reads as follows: TGTGCCAGCAGTTTAATCCAAGTTAATCAGCCCCAGCATTTT. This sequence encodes CASSLIQVNQPQHF.